This T cell receptor (beta chain) was sequenced during a study of CD8+ T cells in alopecia areata. Study-level points and caveats: Any link of baseline CD8+ expansion to response, resting on one nonresponder, remains uncertain. Scalp sample data also include resident alphabeta T cells from normal skin.

About this clone itself: What it recognizes is unknown.

Described treatment: oral pan-JAK inhibitor, 5-10 mg twice daily. Trimming cost V 6 bases and J 6 bases; bases outside gene matches: 7. Germline V gene lookup returns CDR1 SQVTM and CDR2 ANQGSEA. This CDR3 comprises 12 residues. The sequencing template was cDNA reverse transcribed from extracted RNA. Data came from immunoSEQ multiplex PCR; TCRdb stores just in-frame clones and leaves some out. This sample has about 140,000 clones, with about 88% found just once. The J gene is TRBJ1-2, the V gene TRBV29-1; 7 bases fit TRBD1. The specimen comprised CD8+ T cells sorted from blood, sampled at week 4, from a patient treated with tofacitinib. The sequence was collected from a human donor with alopecia areata. CDR3 protein: CSVPGQLDGYTF. As DNA, the CDR3 is TGCAGCGTCCCGGGACAGCTCGATGGCTACACCTTC.